Listed below are T cell receptor beta chains from one sample, sequenced in a study of blood T cell repertoires in COVID-19. TCRdb's copy holds only in-frame clones and misses some; the assay was immunoSEQ multiplex PCR. The table lists over 85,000 clones, roughly 76% of them singletons, with about 7.1% in the top ten. The sample consisted of peripheral blood. The source of these receptors is a woman aged 55-69 years with acute or convalescent COVID-19. Each CDR3 is given with its conserved first and last residue. Fields, in order: D gene, V gene, J gene, clone size, CDR3 DNA, CDR3 protein. The D gene is left open where the match is weak. Some rows mark clone size as missing; the rest say once, few, many or name a class of expanded clone.

d_call: NA; v_call: TRBV27; j_call: TRBJ1-2; clone_size: NA; cdr3_nt: TGTGCCAGCAGTTTTGGACAATCCTATGGCTACACCTTC; cdr3_aa: CASSFGQSYGYTF
d_call: NA; v_call: TRBV7-2; j_call: TRBJ1-5; clone_size: NA; cdr3_nt: TGTGCCAGCAGCTCCATAAGGGGGGGTCAGCCCCAGCATTTT; cdr3_aa: CASSSIRGGQPQHF
d_call: NA; v_call: TRBV30; j_call: TRBJ1-3; clone_size: once; cdr3_nt: TGTGCCTGGAGTACAGGCAGGAACTCTGGAAACACCATATATTTT; cdr3_aa: CAWSTGRNSGNTIYF
d_call: NA; v_call: TRBV19; j_call: TRBJ1-2; clone_size: NA; cdr3_nt: TGTGCCAGTACTCAACAGGTGCGAGCTAACTATGGCTACACCTTC; cdr3_aa: CASTQQVRANYGYTF
d_call: NA; v_call: TRBV6-1; j_call: TRBJ1-2; clone_size: NA; cdr3_nt: TGTGCCAGCAGTGAATACGGTTCATATGGCTACACCTTC; cdr3_aa: CASSEYGSYGYTF
d_call: NA; v_call: TRBV21-1; j_call: TRBJ1-2; clone_size: few; cdr3_nt: TGTGCCAGCAGCAAACACAGGGGGCGACGTTATGGCTACACCTTC; cdr3_aa: CASSKHRGRRYGYTF
d_call: TRBD1; v_call: TRBV27; j_call: TRBJ2-7; clone_size: NA; cdr3_nt: TGTGCCAGCAGTCTTCGGACAGGGCTCCCCTACGAGCAGTACTTC; cdr3_aa: CASSLRTGLPYEQYF
d_call: NA; v_call: TRBV20-1; j_call: TRBJ1-1; clone_size: NA; cdr3_nt: TGCAGTGCTAGATCCCGCGCTGAAGCTTTCTTT; cdr3_aa: CSARSRAEAFF
d_call: TRBD1; v_call: TRBV20-1; j_call: TRBJ2-3; clone_size: NA; cdr3_nt: TGCAGTGCTAGTGTACCTGACAGGGGGCTTGGAGATACGCAGTATTTT; cdr3_aa: CSASVPDRGLGDTQYF
d_call: TRBD1; v_call: TRBV6-5; j_call: TRBJ1-2; clone_size: NA; cdr3_nt: TGTGCCAGCACCCTGACAGGGTATGGCTACACCTTC; cdr3_aa: CASTLTGYGYTF
d_call: NA; v_call: TRBV14; j_call: TRBJ1-1; clone_size: NA; cdr3_nt: TGTGCCAGCAGCCAACTGGACAGTTCTTTGGCTGAAGCTTTCTTT; cdr3_aa: CASSQLDSSLAEAFF
d_call: TRBD1; v_call: TRBV4-3; j_call: TRBJ1-2; clone_size: NA; cdr3_nt: TGCGCCAGCAGCCAAGATCGTCAGGGGGCCTATGGCTACACCTTC; cdr3_aa: CASSQDRQGAYGYTF
d_call: NA; v_call: TRBV30; j_call: TRBJ1-1; clone_size: once; cdr3_nt: TGTGCCTGGACTCCCGGGGGGTCTCCGGCTGAAGCTTTCTTT; cdr3_aa: CAWTPGGSPAEAFF
d_call: TRBD1; v_call: TRBV5-1; j_call: TRBJ1-1; clone_size: once; cdr3_nt: TGCGCCAGCAGCTTGCGGACAGGGGGCTTGGCGAACACTGAAGCTTTCTTT; cdr3_aa: CASSLRTGGLANTEAFF
d_call: NA; v_call: TRBV19; j_call: TRBJ1-4; clone_size: NA; cdr3_nt: TGTGCCAGTAGTATTGCGGGGTGGGAAAAACTGTTTTTT; cdr3_aa: CASSIAGWEKLFF
d_call: TRBD1; v_call: TRBV3-1/TRBV3-2; j_call: TRBJ1-2; clone_size: NA; cdr3_nt: TGTGCCAGCAGCGGGGACAGGGACTATGGCTACACCTTC; cdr3_aa: CASSGDRDYGYTF